This is a list of T cell receptor beta chains from one sample in a study of T cells in Graves' hyperthyroidism and ophthalmopathy. TCRdb independently ran MiXCR on the multiplex PCR reads; one entry per CDR3 protein. The table has about half a million distinct CDR3 sequences, 20% to 25% seen once. The material sequenced was blood. The receptors here all came from a man aged 18 to 35 with Graves' hyperthyroidism. The CDR3 runs from the conserved cysteine through the conserved F or W. A D gene is named only where the DNA matches it firmly. Clone size is given for some rows only: seen once, a few or many times, or a class if the clone is expanded.

few TRBJ2-4 TRBV6-4 NA CASSEQSDGIQYF TGTGCCAGCAGTGAACAGTCCGACGGCATTCAGTACTTC
many TRBJ2-5 TRBV27 NA CASSSLREEETQYF TGTGCCAGCAGTTCTCTCAGGGAAGAGGAGACCCAGTACTTC
few TRBJ1-1 TRBV19 NA CASSIPPESSEAFF TGTGCCAGTAGTATCCCCCCGGAATCGTCTGAAGCTTTCTTT
many TRBJ1-2 TRBV28 TRBD1 CASSPPSFRDSTGYTF TGTGCCAGCAGTCCACCTTCTTTTCGGGACAGCACTGGGTACACCTTC
NA TRBJ1-1 TRBV5-5 NA CASSFSVDPPNFF TGTGCCAGCAGCTTTAGTGTCGACCCGCCGAATTTCTTT
NA TRBJ1-5 TRBV6-2/TRBV6-3 NA CASSTSRSGQFANQPQHF TGTGCCAGCAGTACCTCTCGGTCAGGGCAGTTTGCCAATCAGCCCCAGCATTTT
many TRBJ1-2 TRBV20-1 NA CSASPGSSNYGYTF TGCAGTGCTTCCCCAGGGTCCTCTAACTATGGCTACACCTTC
few TRBJ1-5 TRBV12-5 NA CASGLVENVVGDQPQHF TGTGCTAGTGGTTTGGTAGAAAACGTAGTGGGGGATCAGCCCCAGCATTTT
many TRBJ2-7 TRBV27 NA CASSLAAGYEQYF TGTGCCAGCAGTTTAGCGGCAGGGTACGAGCAGTACTTC
NA TRBJ1-5 TRBV12-3/TRBV12-4 TRBD1 CASNHLGQGDQPQHF TGTGCCAGCAACCACCTGGGACAGGGGGATCAGCCCCAGCATTTT
many TRBJ1-1 TRBV10-3 TRBD1 CAISAIQGAYTEAFF TGTGCCATCAGTGCGATACAGGGGGCTTACACTGAAGCTTTCTTT
many TRBJ1-3 TRBV5-1 NA CASSATGTAGNTIYF TGCGCCAGCAGCGCAACGGGGACGGCTGGAAACACCATATATTTT
NA TRBJ1-5 TRBV14 TRBD1 CASSPGQGIQPQHF TGTGCCAGCAGTCCCGGACAGGGTATTCAGCCCCAGCATTTT
many TRBJ1-5 TRBV4-1 NA CASSHPGEGNQPQHF TGCGCCAGCAGCCACCCAGGGGAAGGCAATCAGCCCCAGCATTTT
few TRBJ1-1 TRBV12-3/TRBV12-4 TRBD1 CASSKAGQGSTEAFF TGTGCCAGCAGTAAAGCTGGACAGGGGAGCACTGAAGCTTTCTTT
NA TRBJ2-5 TRBV6-2/TRBV6-3 NA CASSNTGPQETQYF TGTGCCAGCAGTAATACCGGGCCCCAAGAGACCCAGTACTTC
many TRBJ1-1 TRBV19 TRBD1 CASSPGQGGDTEAFF TGTGCCAGTAGCCCGGGACAGGGTGGCGACACTGAAGCTTTCTTT
many TRBJ2-5 TRBV7-8 NA CASSPRQGGGVIQETQYF TGTGCCAGCAGCCCACGCCAGGGCGGCGGGGTCATCCAAGAGACCCAGTACTTC
NA TRBJ2-5 TRBV5-1 NA CASSLELVETQYF TGCGCCAGCAGCTTGGAGCTAGTAGAGACCCAGTACTTC
many TRBJ2-2 TRBV27 NA CASSPGGAGKTGELFF TGTGCCAGCAGTCCCGGTGGGGCGGGGAAAACCGGGGAGCTGTTTTTT
few TRBJ1-5 TRBV3-1 NA CASSHQGPGPQPQHF TGTGCCAGCAGCCACCAGGGGCCAGGACCTCAGCCCCAGCATTTT
many TRBJ1-1 TRBV6-5 NA CASSYRWVGVMNTEAFF TGTGCCAGCAGCTATCGCTGGGTAGGAGTTATGAACACTGAAGCTTTCTTT
many TRBJ2-5 TRBV30 NA CAWTVRGGETQYF TGTGCCTGGACTGTGAGGGGGGGAGAGACCCAGTACTTC
many TRBJ2-5 TRBV28 TRBD2 CASSLPGGQETQYF TGTGCCAGCAGTTTACCGGGGGGACAAGAGACCCAGTACTTC
NA TRBJ2-3 TRBV6-4 TRBD2 CASSASAGGLDTQYF TGTGCCAGCAGTGCCTCAGCGGGAGGGTTAGATACGCAGTATTTT
many TRBJ1-1 TRBV6-1 NA CASSADFYQKAFF TGTGCCAGCAGTGCTGACTTTTACCAAAAAGCTTTCTTT
many TRBJ2-7 TRBV6-9 TRBD2 CASSPNPGQGRTSGGSSYEQYF TGTGCCAGCAGTCCAAATCCGGGACAGGGGAGGACTAGCGGGGGGAGCTCCTACGAGCAGTACTTC
many TRBJ1-2 TRBV12-3/TRBV12-4 NA CASRRDSVTIGYTF TGTGCCAGCAGGCGCGACTCGGTTACTATTGGCTACACCTTC
NA TRBJ2-5 TRBV15 NA CATSSEGRETQYF TGTGCCACCAGCAGTGAGGGAAGAGAGACCCAGTACTTC
NA TRBJ1-2 TRBV6-1 NA CARGQTYGYTF TGTGCCAGAGGACAAACCTATGGCTACACCTTC
many TRBJ1-3 TRBV6-5 TRBD1 CASSWTGNGNTIYF TGTGCCAGCAGTTGGACAGGGAACGGAAACACCATATATTTT
many TRBJ2-5 TRBV7-9 NA CASSHGGNQETQYF TGTGCCAGCAGCCACGGTGGGAACCAAGAGACCCAGTACTTC
many TRBJ1-1 TRBV12-5 NA CASGLAEAFF TGTGCTAGTGGTTTGGCTGAAGCTTTCTTT
many TRBJ1-5 TRBV19 NA CASQNREGQPQHF TGTGCCAGCCAAAACAGGGAAGGTCAGCCCCAGCATTTT
many TRBJ1-1 TRBV20-1 NA CSARGQGLWDTEAFF TGCAGTGCTAGGGGCCAGGGACTCTGGGACACTGAAGCTTTCTTT
NA TRBJ2-7 TRBV15 TRBD1 CATSRPGQRSYEQYF TGTGCCACCAGCAGGCCGGGACAGCGATCCTACGAGCAGTACTTC
NA TRBJ1-2 TRBV6-5 NA CASSFSGTQLDYGYTF TGTGCCAGCAGTTTCTCCGGGACCCAGCTAGACTATGGCTACACCTTC
many TRBJ2-5 TRBV19 NA CASSIETANQETQYF TGTGCCAGTAGTATCGAGACAGCAAACCAAGAGACCCAGTACTTC
many TRBJ1-5 TRBV7-2 TRBD1 CASSFTGTGQPQHF TGTGCCAGCAGCTTCACCGGGACAGGTCAGCCCCAGCATTTT
NA TRBJ1-2 TRBV30 NA CAWGPSRGPYGYTF TGTGCCTGGGGCCCCAGTCGAGGGCCTTATGGCTACACCTTC
few TRBJ2-1 TRBV19 NA CASTTSSYNEQFF TGTGCCAGTACTACTAGCTCCTACAATGAGCAGTTCTTC
NA TRBJ2-7 TRBV4-1 TRBD2 CASSHPGLAGGPESYEQYF TGCGCCAGCAGCCATCCTGGGCTAGCGGGAGGCCCCGAGTCATATGAGCAGTACTTC
few TRBJ1-2 TRBV11-1 TRBD1 CASSSRTGGLTYGYTF TGTGCCAGCAGCAGCAGGACAGGGGGCCTTACCTATGGCTACACCTTC
many TRBJ1-1 TRBV6-5 NA CASSYSFRESEAFF TGTGCCAGCAGTTACTCGTTTAGGGAGTCTGAAGCTTTCTTT
NA TRBJ1-1 TRBV7-9 NA CASSFNGWGITEAFF TGTGCCAGCAGCTTTAATGGGTGGGGTATCACTGAAGCTTTCTTT
many TRBJ2-7 TRBV6-5 NA CASSYSPQNEQYF TGTGCCAGCAGTTACTCCCCCCAGAACGAGCAGTACTTC
many TRBJ2-7 TRBV12-5 NA CASGDGVSGNEQYF TGTGCTAGTGGGGACGGGGTCAGTGGAAACGAGCAGTACTTC
NA TRBJ1-5 TRBV4-1 NA CASKAIGRGKDQPQHF TGCGCCAGTAAAGCCATCGGCAGGGGTAAGGATCAGCCCCAGCATTTT
many TRBJ1-2 TRBV4-1 NA CASSQVRAGGYTF TGCGCCAGCAGCCAAGTAAGGGCAGGAGGCTACACCTTC
many TRBJ1-1 TRBV7-9 NA CASSPPGASTWAFF TGTGCCAGCAGCCCTCCTGGGGCCTCAACGTGGGCTTTCTTT
NA TRBJ2-7 TRBV12-3/TRBV12-4 TRBD1 CASNLGQGVGSYEQYF TGTGCCAGCAACCTGGGACAGGGGGTGGGCTCCTACGAGCAGTACTTC
few TRBJ2-4 TRBV28 NA CASSPVLGVAKNIKYF TGTGCCAGCAGTCCCGTCCTCGGCGTAGCCAAAAACATTAAGTACTTC
NA TRBJ1-2 TRBV2 NA CASRYGRHYGYTF TGTGCCAGCAGATACGGACGGCACTATGGCTACACCTTC
NA TRBJ2-7 TRBV6-1 NA CASMDPWDEQYF TGTGCCAGCATGGACCCCTGGGACGAGCAGTACTTC
many TRBJ1-1 TRBV7-6 NA CASSLGWGRQGDTEAFF TGTGCCAGCAGCTTAGGGTGGGGTCGGCAGGGTGACACTGAAGCTTTCTTT
few TRBJ2-2 TRBV7-8 NA CATWDKLNTGELFF TGTGCAACCTGGGACAAGTTGAACACCGGGGAGCTGTTTTTT
many TRBJ1-2 TRBV6-2/TRBV6-3 NA CASSYPGSLWYTF TGTGCCAGCAGTTATCCGGGATCCCTGTGGTACACCTTC
many TRBJ1-2 TRBV11-3 NA CASSSGVGYTF TGTGCCAGCAGCTCAGGGGTTGGCTACACCTTC
NA TRBJ2-7 TRBV28 NA CASSLALGLYEQYF TGTGCCAGCAGCTTAGCTTTGGGGTTGTACGAGCAGTACTTC